These T cell receptor beta chains were read from a single sample in a study of regulatory T cells in long-lasting Graves disease. In TCRdb, the multiplex PCR reads were re-called with MiXCR into one record per CDR3 protein. The table has roughly 500,000 distinct CDR3 sequences, 13% to 15% seen once. This sample was shared with a second study, whose subject was T cells in Graves' hyperthyroidism and ophthalmopathy.

Sequencing was performed on peripheral blood mononuclear cells (PBMCs), taken at new diagnosis, from a patient treated with antithyroid drugs. These receptors were collected from a woman in her 50s with Graves disease. CDR3s include the opening cysteine and the closing phenylalanine or tryptophan. The D gene is left open where the match is weak. The size field is filled for only some rows; it gives once, few, many or a size class.

d_call clone_size j_call v_call cdr3_aa cdr3_nt
NA many TRBJ1-5 TRBV2 CASRTGLDQPQHF TGTGCCAGCAGGACAGGATTAGATCAGCCCCAGCATTTT
NA many TRBJ1-1 TRBV20-1 CSACPARTANSGTEAFF TGCAGTGCTTGTCCTGCCCGGACAGCCAACTCGGGCACTGAAGCTTTCTTT
TRBD2 many TRBJ2-1 TRBV28 CASSLFLAGNNEQFF TGTGCCAGCAGTTTATTCCTAGCGGGGAACAATGAGCAGTTCTTC
TRBD1 many TRBJ2-1 TRBV20-1 CSAREPGQAYNEQFF TGCAGTGCGCGAGAGCCGGGACAGGCGTACAATGAGCAGTTCTTC
NA many TRBJ2-1 TRBV12-3/TRBV12-4 CASSVRVDPSYNEQFF TGTGCCAGCAGTGTAAGGGTTGACCCTTCCTACAATGAGCAGTTCTTC
TRBD1 many TRBJ1-1 TRBV15 CATSSGGTANTEAFF TGTGCCACCAGCAGTGGAGGGACAGCGAACACTGAAGCTTTCTTT
TRBD1 NA TRBJ2-7 TRBV19 CASSAHPNRDRGREQYF TGTGCCAGTAGTGCCCACCCTAACCGGGACAGGGGGCGCGAGCAGTACTTC
TRBD2 many TRBJ2-1 TRBV27 CASSGTSVSEQFF TGTGCCAGCAGTGGGACTAGCGTAAGTGAGCAGTTCTTC
NA NA TRBJ1-6 TRBV10-3 CAISDTVQGNSPLHF TGTGCCATCAGTGATACGGTCCAGGGGAATTCACCCCTCCACTTT
NA few TRBJ2-1 TRBV4-1 CASSDEGAASYNEQFF TGCGCCAGCAGCGATGAGGGCGCCGCTTCTTACAATGAGCAGTTCTTC
NA many TRBJ2-2 TRBV28 CASSLPAFSGTNTGELFF TGTGCCAGCAGTTTACCCGCGTTTTCAGGGACGAACACCGGGGAGCTGTTTTTT
NA many TRBJ1-4 TRBV3-1 CATSTSTNEKLFF TGTGCCACCTCGACATCAACTAATGAAAAACTGTTTTTT
NA few TRBJ1-1 TRBV6-1 CASTLDGNTEAFF TGTGCCAGCACCCTTGACGGGAACACTGAAGCTTTCTTT
TRBD1 NA TRBJ2-6 TRBV9 CASSVSRGLTGANVLTF TGTGCCAGCAGCGTGTCCAGGGGGTTAACTGGGGCCAACGTCCTGACTTTC
TRBD2 many TRBJ2-2 TRBV2 CASRGTSGPTGELFF TGTGCCAGCAGGGGGACTAGCGGTCCAACCGGGGAGCTGTTTTTT
TRBD2 NA TRBJ2-2 TRBV4-2 CASSQGSGRAAGELFF TGTGCCAGCAGCCAAGGGAGCGGGAGGGCCGCCGGGGAGCTGTTTTTT
NA few TRBJ2-7 TRBV5-1 CASSSGNLGGYEQYF TGCGCCAGCAGCTCGGGGAACCTGGGTGGTTACGAGCAGTACTTC
NA NA TRBJ2-7 TRBV28 CASRPLGAYEQYF TGTGCCAGCCGGCCCCTAGGGGCTTACGAGCAGTACTTC